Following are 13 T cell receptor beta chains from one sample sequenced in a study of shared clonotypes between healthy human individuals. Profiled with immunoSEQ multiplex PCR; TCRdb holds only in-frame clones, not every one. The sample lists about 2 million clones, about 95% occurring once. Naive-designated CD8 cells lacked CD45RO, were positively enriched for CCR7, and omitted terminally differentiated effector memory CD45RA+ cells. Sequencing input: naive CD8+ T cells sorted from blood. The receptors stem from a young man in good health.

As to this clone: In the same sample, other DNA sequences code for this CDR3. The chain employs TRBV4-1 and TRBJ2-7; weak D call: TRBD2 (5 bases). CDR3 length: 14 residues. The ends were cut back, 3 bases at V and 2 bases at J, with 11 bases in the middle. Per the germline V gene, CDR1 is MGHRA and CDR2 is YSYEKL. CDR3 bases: TGCGCCAGCAGCCAGACCTCCGGGACCTACGAGCAGTACTTC. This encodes CASSQTSGTYEQYF.

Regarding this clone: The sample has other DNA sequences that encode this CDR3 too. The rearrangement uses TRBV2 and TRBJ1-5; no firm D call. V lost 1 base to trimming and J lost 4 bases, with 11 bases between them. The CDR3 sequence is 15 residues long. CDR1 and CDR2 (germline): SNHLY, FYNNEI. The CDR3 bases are TGTGCCAGCAGTGAAGGGGCAGCATCAAATCAGCCCCAGCATTTT. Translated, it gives CASSEGAASNQPQHF.

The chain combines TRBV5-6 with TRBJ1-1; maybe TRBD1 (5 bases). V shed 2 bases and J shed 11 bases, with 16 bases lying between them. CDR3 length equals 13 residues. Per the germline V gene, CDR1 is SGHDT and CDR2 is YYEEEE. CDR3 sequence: CASSFDGGVLAFF. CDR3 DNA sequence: TGTGCCAGCAGCTTCGACGGGGGGGTTTTGGCTTTCTTT.

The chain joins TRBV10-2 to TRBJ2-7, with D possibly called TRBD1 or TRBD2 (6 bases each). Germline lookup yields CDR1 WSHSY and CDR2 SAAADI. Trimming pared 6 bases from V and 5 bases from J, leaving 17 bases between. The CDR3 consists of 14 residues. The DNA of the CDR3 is TGCGCCAGCAGCCGCGGGACGCGACAGGACGAGCAGTACTTC. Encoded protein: CASSRGTRQDEQYF.

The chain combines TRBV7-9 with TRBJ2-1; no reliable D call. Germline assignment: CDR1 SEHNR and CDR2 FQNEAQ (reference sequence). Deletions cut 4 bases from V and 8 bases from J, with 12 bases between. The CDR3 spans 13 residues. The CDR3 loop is CASSSYFLDEQFF. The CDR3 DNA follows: TGTGCCAGCAGCTCATACTTTCTGGATGAGCAGTTCTTC.

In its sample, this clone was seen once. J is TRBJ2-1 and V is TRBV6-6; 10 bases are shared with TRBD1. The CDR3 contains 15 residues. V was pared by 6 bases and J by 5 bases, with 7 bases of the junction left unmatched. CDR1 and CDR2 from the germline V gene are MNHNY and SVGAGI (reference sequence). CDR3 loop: CASSLGQGSNNEQFF. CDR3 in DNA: TGTGCCAGCAGCTTGGGACAGGGGAGTAACAATGAGCAGTTCTTC.

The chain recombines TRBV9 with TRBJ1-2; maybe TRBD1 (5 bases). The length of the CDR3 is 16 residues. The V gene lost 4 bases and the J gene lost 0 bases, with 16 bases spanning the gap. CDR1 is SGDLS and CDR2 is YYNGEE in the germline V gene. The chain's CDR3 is CASSPGWEGANYGYTF. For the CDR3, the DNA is TGTGCCAGCAGCCCAGGGTGGGAGGGAGCTAACTATGGCTACACCTTC.

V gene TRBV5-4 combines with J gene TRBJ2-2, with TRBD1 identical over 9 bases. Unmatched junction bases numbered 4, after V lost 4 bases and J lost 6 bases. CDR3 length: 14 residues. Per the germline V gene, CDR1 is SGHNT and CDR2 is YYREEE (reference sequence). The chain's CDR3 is CASSVDRGPGELFF. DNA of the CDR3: TGTGCCAGCAGCGTGGACAGGGGACCCGGGGAGCTGTTTTTT.

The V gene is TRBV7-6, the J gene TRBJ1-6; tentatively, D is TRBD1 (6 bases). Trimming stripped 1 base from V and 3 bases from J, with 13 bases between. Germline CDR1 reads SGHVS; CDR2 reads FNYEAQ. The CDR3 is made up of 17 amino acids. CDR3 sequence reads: CASSLVGRDNYNSPLHF. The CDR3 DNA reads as TGTGCCAGCAGCTTAGTTGGACGGGACAACTATAATTCACCCCTCCACTTT.

The DNA of the CDR3 is TGCGCCAGCAAAGCCGGAGCGGGAGGCAACAATGAGCAGTTCTTC. Its protein is CASKAGAGGNNEQFF. The chain links TRBV10-2 to TRBJ2-1, with 9 positions matching TRBD2. V shed 7 bases, J shed 5 bases, and the junction held 9 bases outside the gene matches. The CDR3 contains 15 residues. Germline CDR1 WSHSY, CDR2 SAAADI.

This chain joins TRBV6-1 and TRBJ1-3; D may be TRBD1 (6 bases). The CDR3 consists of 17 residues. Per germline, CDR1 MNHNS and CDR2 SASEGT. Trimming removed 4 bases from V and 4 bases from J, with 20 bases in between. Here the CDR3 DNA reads TGTGCCAGCAGTGCCGGTCCCGGGACAAGGATCGGAAACACCATATATTTT. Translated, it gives CASSAGPGTRIGNTIYF.

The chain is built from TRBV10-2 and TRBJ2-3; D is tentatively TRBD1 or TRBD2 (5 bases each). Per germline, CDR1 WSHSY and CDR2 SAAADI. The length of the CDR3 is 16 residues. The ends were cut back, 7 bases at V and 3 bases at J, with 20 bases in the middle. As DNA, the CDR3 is TGCGCCAGCAACGACGTACAACCGAGGGGTACAGATACGCAGTATTTT. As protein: CASNDVQPRGTDTQYF.

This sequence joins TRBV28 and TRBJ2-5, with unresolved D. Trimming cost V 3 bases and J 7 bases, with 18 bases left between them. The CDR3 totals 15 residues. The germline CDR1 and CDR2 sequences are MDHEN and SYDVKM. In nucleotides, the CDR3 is TGTGCCAGCAGTTTGCGGCGGACGACTGGTGCGACCCAGTACTTC. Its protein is CASSLRRTTGATQYF.